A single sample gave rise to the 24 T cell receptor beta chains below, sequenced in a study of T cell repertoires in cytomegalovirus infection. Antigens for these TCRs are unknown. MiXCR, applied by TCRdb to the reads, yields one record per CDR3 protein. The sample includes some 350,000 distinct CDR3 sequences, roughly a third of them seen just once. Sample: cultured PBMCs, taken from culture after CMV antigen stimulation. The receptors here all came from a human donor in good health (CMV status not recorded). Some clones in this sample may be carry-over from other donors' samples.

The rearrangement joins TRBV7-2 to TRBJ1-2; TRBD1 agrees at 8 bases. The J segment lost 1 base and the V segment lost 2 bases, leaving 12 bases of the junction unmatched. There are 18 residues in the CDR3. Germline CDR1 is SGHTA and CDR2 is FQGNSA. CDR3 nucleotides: TGTGCCAGCAGCTTAAGGCAGGGGGCGCTCCCACTTAACTATGGCTACACCTTC. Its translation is CASSLRQGALPLNYGYTF.

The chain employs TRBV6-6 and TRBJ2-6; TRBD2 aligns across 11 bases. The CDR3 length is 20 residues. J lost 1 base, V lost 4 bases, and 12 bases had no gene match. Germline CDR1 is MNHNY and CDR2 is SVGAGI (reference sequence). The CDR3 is CASSSLAGGFLGSGANVLTF. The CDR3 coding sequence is TGTGCCAGCAGTTCCCTAGCGGGAGGATTCTTAGGTTCTGGGGCCAACGTCCTGACTTTC.

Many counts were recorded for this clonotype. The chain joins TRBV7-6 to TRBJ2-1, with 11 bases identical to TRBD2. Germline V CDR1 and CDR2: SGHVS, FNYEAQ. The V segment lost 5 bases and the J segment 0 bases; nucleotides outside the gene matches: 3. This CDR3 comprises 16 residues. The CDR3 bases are TGTGCCAGCAGCCAAACTAGCGGGAGCTCCTACAATGAGCAGTTCTTC. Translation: CASSQTSGSSYNEQFF.

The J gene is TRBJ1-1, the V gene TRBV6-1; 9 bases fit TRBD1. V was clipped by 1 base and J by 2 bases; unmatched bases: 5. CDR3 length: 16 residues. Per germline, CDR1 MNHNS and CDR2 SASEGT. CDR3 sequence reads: CASSEGQGVLNTEAFF. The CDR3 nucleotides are TGTGCCAGCAGTGAAGGACAGGGGGTGTTAAACACTGAAGCTTTCTTT.

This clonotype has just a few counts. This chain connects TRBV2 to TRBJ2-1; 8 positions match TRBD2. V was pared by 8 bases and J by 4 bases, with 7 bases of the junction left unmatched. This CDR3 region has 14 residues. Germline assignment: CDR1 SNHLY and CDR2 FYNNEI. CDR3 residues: CASPTSGSYNEQFF. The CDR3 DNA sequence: TGTGCCAGCCCTACTAGCGGAAGTTACAATGAGCAGTTCTTC.

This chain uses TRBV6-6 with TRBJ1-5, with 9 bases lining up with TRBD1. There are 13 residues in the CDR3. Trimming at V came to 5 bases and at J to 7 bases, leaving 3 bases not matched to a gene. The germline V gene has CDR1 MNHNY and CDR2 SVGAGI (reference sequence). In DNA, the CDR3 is TGTGCCAGCAGTAGACAGGGGGAACAGCCCCAGCATTTT. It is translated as CASSRQGEQPQHF.

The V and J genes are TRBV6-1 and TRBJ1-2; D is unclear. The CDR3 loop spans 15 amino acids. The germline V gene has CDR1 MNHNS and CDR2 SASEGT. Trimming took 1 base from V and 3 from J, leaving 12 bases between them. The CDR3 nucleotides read TGTGCCAGCAGTGAAGGAGGAGGCCCTTACTATGGCTACACCTTC. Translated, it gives CASSEGGGPYYGYTF.

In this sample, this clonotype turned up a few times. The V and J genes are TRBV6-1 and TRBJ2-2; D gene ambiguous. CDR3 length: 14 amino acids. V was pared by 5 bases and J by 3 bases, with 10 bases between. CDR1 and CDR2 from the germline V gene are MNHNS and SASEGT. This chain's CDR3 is CASSLYWYTGELFF. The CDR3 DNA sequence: TGTGCCAGCAGTCTCTACTGGTACACCGGGGAGCTGTTTTTT.

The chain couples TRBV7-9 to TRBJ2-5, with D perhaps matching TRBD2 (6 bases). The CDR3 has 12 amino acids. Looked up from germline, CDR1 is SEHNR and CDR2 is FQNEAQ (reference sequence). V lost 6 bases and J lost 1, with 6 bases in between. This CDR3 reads CASRTSQETQYF. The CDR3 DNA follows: TGTGCCAGCAGGACTAGCCAAGAGACCCAGTACTTC. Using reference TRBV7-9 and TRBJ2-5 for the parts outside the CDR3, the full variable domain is DTGVSQNPRHKITKRGQNVTFRCDPISEHNRLYWYRQTLGQGPEFLTYFQNEAQLEKSRLLSDRFSAERPKGSFSTLEIQRTEQGDSAMYLCASRTSQETQYFGPGTRLLVL.

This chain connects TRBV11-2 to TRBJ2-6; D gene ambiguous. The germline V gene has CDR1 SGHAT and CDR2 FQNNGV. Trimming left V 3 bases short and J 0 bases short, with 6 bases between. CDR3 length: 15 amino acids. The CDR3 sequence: CASSFPDSGANVLTF. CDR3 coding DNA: TGTGCCAGCAGCTTCCCAGACTCTGGGGCCAACGTCCTGACTTTC.

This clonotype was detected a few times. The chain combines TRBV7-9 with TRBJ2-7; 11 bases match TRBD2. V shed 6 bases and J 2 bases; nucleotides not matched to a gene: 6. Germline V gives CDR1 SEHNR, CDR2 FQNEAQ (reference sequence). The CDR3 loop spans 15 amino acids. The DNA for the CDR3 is TGTGCCAGCAGGAAAACTAGCGGGAGCCCCTACGAGCAGTACTTC. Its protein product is CASRKTSGSPYEQYF.

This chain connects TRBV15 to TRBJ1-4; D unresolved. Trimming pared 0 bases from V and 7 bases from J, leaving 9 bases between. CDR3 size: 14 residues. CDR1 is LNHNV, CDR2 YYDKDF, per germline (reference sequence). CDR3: CATSRDQTIEKLFF. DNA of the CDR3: TGTGCCACCAGCAGAGATCAAACAATTGAAAAACTGTTTTTT.

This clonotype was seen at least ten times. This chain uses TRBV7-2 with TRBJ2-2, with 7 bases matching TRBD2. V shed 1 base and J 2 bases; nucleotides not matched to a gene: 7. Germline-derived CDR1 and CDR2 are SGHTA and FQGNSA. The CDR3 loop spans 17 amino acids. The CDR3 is CASSLGWSGVNTGELFF. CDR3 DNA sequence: TGTGCCAGCAGCTTAGGATGGAGCGGGGTAAACACCGGGGAGCTGTTTTTT.

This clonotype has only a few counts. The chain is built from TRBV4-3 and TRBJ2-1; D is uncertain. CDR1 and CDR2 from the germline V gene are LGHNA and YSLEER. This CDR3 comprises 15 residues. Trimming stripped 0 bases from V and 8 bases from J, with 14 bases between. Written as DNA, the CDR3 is TGCGCCAGCAGCCAAGATTTTCTAGGAGTCCATGAGCAGTTCTTC. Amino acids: CASSQDFLGVHEQFF.

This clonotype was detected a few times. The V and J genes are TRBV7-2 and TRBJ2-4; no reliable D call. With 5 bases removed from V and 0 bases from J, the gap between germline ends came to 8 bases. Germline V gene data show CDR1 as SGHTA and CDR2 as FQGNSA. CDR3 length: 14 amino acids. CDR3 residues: CASSKPVAKNIQYF. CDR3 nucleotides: TGTGCCAGCAGCAAACCTGTAGCCAAAAACATTCAGTACTTC.

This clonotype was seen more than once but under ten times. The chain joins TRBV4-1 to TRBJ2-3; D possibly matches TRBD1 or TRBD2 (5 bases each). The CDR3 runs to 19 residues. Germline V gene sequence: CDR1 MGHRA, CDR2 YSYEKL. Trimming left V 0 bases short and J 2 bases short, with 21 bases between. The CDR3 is CASSQERAGAQTTTDTQYF. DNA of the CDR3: TGCGCCAGCAGCCAAGAGAGAGCCGGGGCCCAAACAACCACAGATACGCAGTATTTT.

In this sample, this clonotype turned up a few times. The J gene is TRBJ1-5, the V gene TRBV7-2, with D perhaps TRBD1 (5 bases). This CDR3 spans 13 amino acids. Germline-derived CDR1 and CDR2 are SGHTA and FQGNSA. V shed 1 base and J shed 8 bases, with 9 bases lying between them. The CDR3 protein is CASSLDGGEPQHF. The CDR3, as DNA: TGTGCCAGCAGCTTAGATGGGGGAGAGCCCCAGCATTTT.

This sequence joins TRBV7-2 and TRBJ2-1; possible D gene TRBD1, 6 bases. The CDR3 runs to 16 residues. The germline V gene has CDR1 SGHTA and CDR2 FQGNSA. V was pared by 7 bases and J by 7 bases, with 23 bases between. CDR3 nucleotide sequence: TGTGCCAGCACTCCTTTTCGAATTGGGGGCATGAATGAGCAGTTCTTC. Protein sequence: CASTPFRIGGMNEQFF.

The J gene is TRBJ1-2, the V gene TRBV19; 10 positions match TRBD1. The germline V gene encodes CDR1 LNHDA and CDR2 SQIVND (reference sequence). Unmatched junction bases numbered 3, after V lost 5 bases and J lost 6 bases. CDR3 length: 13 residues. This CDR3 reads CASSPGQGDGYTF. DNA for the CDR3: TGTGCCAGTAGTCCAGGACAGGGGGATGGCTACACCTTC.

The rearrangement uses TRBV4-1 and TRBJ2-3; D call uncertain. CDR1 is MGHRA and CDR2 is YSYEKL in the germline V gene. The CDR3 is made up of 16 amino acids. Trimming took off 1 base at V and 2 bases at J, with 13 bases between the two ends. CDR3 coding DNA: TGCGCCAGCAGCCAAGCCACTGGAGCTGCCACAGATACGCAGTATTTT. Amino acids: CASSQATGAATDTQYF.

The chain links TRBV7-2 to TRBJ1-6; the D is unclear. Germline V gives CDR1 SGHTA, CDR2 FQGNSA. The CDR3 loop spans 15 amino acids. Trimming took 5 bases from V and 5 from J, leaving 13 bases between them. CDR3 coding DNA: TGTGCCAGCAGCCCCCGGAGTCGGGATAATTCACCCCTCCACTTT. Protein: CASSPRSRDNSPLHF.

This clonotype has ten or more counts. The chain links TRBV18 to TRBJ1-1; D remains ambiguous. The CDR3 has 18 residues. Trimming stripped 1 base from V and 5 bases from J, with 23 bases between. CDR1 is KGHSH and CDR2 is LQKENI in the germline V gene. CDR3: CASSPQNTHSQKGTEAFF. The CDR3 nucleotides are TGTGCCAGCTCACCACAAAACACCCACTCCCAAAAAGGTACTGAAGCTTTCTTT.

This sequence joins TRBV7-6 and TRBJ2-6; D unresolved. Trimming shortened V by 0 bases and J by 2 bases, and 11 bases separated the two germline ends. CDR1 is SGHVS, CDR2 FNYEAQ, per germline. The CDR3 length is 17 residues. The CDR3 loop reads CASSLASVGAGANVLTF. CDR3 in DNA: TGTGCCAGCAGCTTAGCGTCTGTTGGGGCTGGGGCCAACGTCCTGACTTTC.

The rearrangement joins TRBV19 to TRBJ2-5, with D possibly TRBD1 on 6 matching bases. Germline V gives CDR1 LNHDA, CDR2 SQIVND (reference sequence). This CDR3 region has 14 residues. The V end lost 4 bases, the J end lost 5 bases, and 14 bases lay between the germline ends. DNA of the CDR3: TGTGCCAGTAGTAACGGACAGCGGTATGAGACCCAGTACTTC. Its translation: CASSNGQRYETQYF. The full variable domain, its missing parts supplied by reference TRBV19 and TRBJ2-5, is DGGITQSPKYLFRKEGQNVTLSCEQNLNHDAMYWYRQDPGQGLRLIYYSQIVNDFQKGDIAEGYSVSREKKESFPLTVTSAQKNPTAFYLCASSNGQRYETQYFGPGTRLLVL.